Below are 27 T cell receptor beta chains sequenced from a single sample in a study of shared clonotypes between healthy human individuals (dated by TCRdb to about 2020). The protocol used for the library was the immunoSEQ multiplex PCR assay. Imported from immuneACCESS, the table was reduced by TCRdb to in-frame sequences with V and J called. These copies leave out some clones; in studies compared against another copy, an unresolved V gene accounts for under half, and the cause of the remainder is not known. This sample has approximately 1.4 million clones in its table, and 98% of those were observed once. Of the sample, 0.4% to 0.45% falls within the top ten clones. Specimen: naive CD4+ T cells sorted from blood. The cell subset or site label of this sample denotes: CD45RA+ positively selected. The origin of the receptors is a man younger than 40 in good health.

CDR3 residues: CASSSNGRETQYF. The CDR3, as DNA: TGTGCCAGCTCATCAAATGGGAGGGAGACCCAGTACTTC. The chain links TRBV18 to TRBJ2-5; TRBD2 might be the D (6 bases). Trimming removed 5 bases from V and 5 bases from J, with 12 bases in between. This CDR3 has 13 amino acids. Germline CDR1 and CDR2: KGHSH and LQKENI. The variable domain in full, completed from reference TRBV18 and TRBJ2-5, reads NAGVMQNPRHLVRRRGQEARLRCSPMKGHSHVYWYRQLPEEGLKFMVYLQKENIIDESGMPKERFSAEFPKEGPSILRIQQVVRGDSAAYFCASSSNGRETQYFGPGTRLLVL.

This clone appeared a single time. V usage is TRBV7-2 and J usage is TRBJ1-5; possible D gene TRBD1, 5 bases. V lost 4 bases and J lost 4, with 11 bases in between. The CDR3 is 14 residues long. Germline-derived CDR1 and CDR2 are SGHTA and FQGNSA. The CDR3 sequence is CASSWDRANQPQHF. Here the CDR3 DNA reads TGTGCCAGCAGCTGGGACCGAGCTAATCAGCCCCAGCATTTT.

CDR3 region: CASSLDAGAGANVLTF. CDR3 coding DNA: TGCGCCAGCAGCCTAGATGCGGGAGCTGGGGCCAACGTCCTGACTTTC. The chain employs TRBV4-3 and TRBJ2-6; 7 nucleotides match TRBD2. The J segment lost 2 bases and the V segment lost 4 bases, leaving 5 bases of the junction unmatched. CDR3 length equals 16 residues. CDR1 and CDR2 from the germline V gene are LGHNA and YSLEER.

This chain connects TRBV5-1 to TRBJ2-3; either TRBD1 or TRBD2 may fit D (5 bases each). CDR3 length equals 17 residues. The ends were cut back, 2 bases at V and 1 base at J, with 17 bases in the middle. The germline CDR1 and CDR2 sequences are SGHRS and YFSETQ. CDR3 sequence reads: CASSFGTLVIGTDTQYF. The CDR3 bases are TGCGCCAGCAGCTTTGGGACCCTAGTGATAGGCACAGATACGCAGTATTTT.

The chain is built from TRBV27 and TRBJ1-1, with a weak D call TRBD1 (5 bases). CDR3 length: 14 residues. The ends were cut back, 3 bases at V and 6 bases at J, with 14 bases in the middle. Looked up from germline, CDR1 is MNHEY and CDR2 is SMNVEV (reference sequence). CDR3 sequence reads: CASSFGGGWAEAFF. The CDR3 DNA is TGTGCCAGCAGTTTCGGGGGTGGTTGGGCTGAAGCTTTCTTT.

This clone was seen only once. This rearrangement joins TRBV7-9 to TRBJ2-4, with D perhaps being TRBD1 or TRBD2 (5 bases each). CDR3 length: 16 residues. Germline values: CDR1 SEHNR, CDR2 FQNEAQ (reference sequence). Trimming removed 3 bases from V and 0 bases from J, with 12 bases in between. The CDR3 loop reads CASSLGTGLAKNIQYF. In DNA, the CDR3 is TGTGCCAGCAGCTTGGGGACCGGGCTAGCCAAAAACATTCAGTACTTC.

The V gene is TRBV12-1, the J gene TRBJ2-7. TRBV12-1 is a pseudogene segment. The CDR3 contains 15 residues. This chain's CDR3 is CASTQGGGRSYEQYF. The CDR3 nucleotides read TGTGCCAGCACCCAGGGGGGGGGACGCTCCTACGAGCAGTACTTC.

The V and J genes are TRBV7-2 and TRBJ2-7; 8 bases are shared with TRBD2. This CDR3 region has 14 residues. The V gene end was trimmed by 4 bases and the J gene end by 2 bases; junction bases not matched to a gene: 4. Germline V gives CDR1 SGHTA, CDR2 FQGNSA. The CDR3 here is CASSSSGSTYEQYF. The CDR3 DNA follows: TGTGCCAGCAGCTCTAGCGGGTCAACCTACGAGCAGTACTTC.

The genes are TRBV7-2 and TRBJ1-1, with 8 bases identical to TRBD1. Germline CDR1 and CDR2: SGHTA and FQGNSA. The CDR3 is 15 residues long. Losses at the gene ends were 3 bases for V and 6 bases for J; bases not matched to a gene: 9. This CDR3 reads CASSFQGAGDAEAFF. CDR3 bases: TGTGCCAGCAGCTTTCAGGGGGCGGGAGACGCTGAAGCTTTCTTT.

The V gene is TRBV6-6, the J gene TRBJ2-7; 11 bases fit TRBD1. The CDR3 is 15 residues long. Germline-derived CDR1 and CDR2 are MNHNY and SVGAGI (reference sequence). Germline trimming cut 2 bases from V and 5 bases from J; bases unmatched to any gene: 5. The CDR3: CASSYPDRGRNEQYF. The CDR3 coding sequence is TGTGCCAGCAGTTACCCGGACAGGGGGCGGAACGAGCAGTACTTC.

The chain uses TRBV5-5 and TRBJ2-2; TRBD1 matches at 8 bases. The V gene end was trimmed by 0 bases and the J gene end by 7 bases; junction bases not matched to a gene: 11. Germline CDR1 reads SGHKS; CDR2 reads YYEKEE (reference sequence). This CDR3 has 17 residues. The CDR3 DNA reads TGTGCCAGCAGCTTGGGGTGGAGACAGGGGACGGGCGGGGAGCTGTTTTTT. Amino acids: CASSLGWRQGTGGELFF.

DNA for the CDR3: TGCGCCAGCAGCCCAAACCTGGGGGAAGAGCAGTACTTC. Amino acid sequence: CASSPNLGEEQYF. The chain carries TRBV5-1 and TRBJ2-7; D may match TRBD1 or TRBD2 (5 bases each). The V gene lost 4 bases and the J gene lost 7 bases, with 15 bases spanning the gap. Germline assignment: CDR1 SGHRS and CDR2 YFSETQ. This CDR3 has 13 amino acids.

The CDR3 loop reads CASSSRTGSTEAFF. The CDR3 region has the DNA TGTGCCAGCAGCTCACGGACCGGGTCCACTGAAGCTTTCTTT. The chain links TRBV5-4 to TRBJ1-1; D unclear. V lost 3 bases and J lost 4, with 13 bases in between. The CDR3 consists of 14 residues. From germline, CDR1 is SGHNT and CDR2 YYREEE (reference sequence).

This clone appeared a single time. This CDR3 is also generated by other DNA sequences in the sample. The gene calls are TRBV5-1 and TRBJ2-1, with 11 bases fitting TRBD2. V was pared by 2 bases and J by 5 bases, with 3 bases of the junction left unmatched. From germline, CDR1 is SGHRS and CDR2 YFSETQ. CDR3 length: 15 amino acids. CDR3 bases: TGCGCCAGCAGCTTACTAGCGGGAGTAAACAATGAGCAGTTCTTC. Its translation: CASSLLAGVNNEQFF.

The chain is built from TRBV5-5 and TRBJ1-2, with D possibly being TRBD1 (6 bases). The CDR3 totals 13 residues. V lost 0 bases and J 6 bases, leaving 9 bases between the germline ends. The V gene's germline CDR1 is SGHKS and CDR2 YYEKEE (reference sequence). The CDR3 loop reads CASSLAQGNGYTF. The CDR3 DNA follows: TGTGCCAGCAGCTTGGCCCAGGGGAATGGCTACACCTTC.

This clone was detected a few times. Within the sample, other DNA sequences also encode this same CDR3. The gene calls are TRBV30 and TRBJ2-3, with D hard to call. The V and J ends lost 0 bases and 2 bases respectively, with 6 bases between them. The V gene's germline CDR1 is GTSNPN and CDR2 SVGIG (reference sequence). The CDR3 extends over 13 amino acids. Here the CDR3 reads CAWSVGSTDTQYF. The CDR3, as DNA: TGTGCCTGGAGTGTAGGTTCCACAGATACGCAGTATTTT.

V and J are TRBV29-1 and TRBJ2-3; 10 bases line up with TRBD2. The J segment lost 4 bases and the V segment lost 5 bases, leaving 12 bases of the junction unmatched. From germline, CDR1 is SQVTM and CDR2 ANQGSEA. The CDR3 consists of 16 residues. DNA of the CDR3: TGCAGCGTTCTGCGCTCTAGCGGGAGTTTTTCAGATACGCAGTATTTT. This sequence encodes CSVLRSSGSFSDTQYF.

This chain joins TRBV19 and TRBJ1-1; TRBD1 matches 7 bases. With V trimmed by 5 bases and J by 1 base, 7 bases remained unmatched. Germline V gene data show CDR1 as LNHDA and CDR2 as SQIVND (reference sequence). CDR3 length: 15 amino acids. The chain's CDR3 is CASSPSGTANTEAFF. The CDR3 region has the DNA TGTGCCAGTAGTCCCTCCGGGACAGCGAACACTGAAGCTTTCTTT.

The gene calls are TRBV7-2 and TRBJ2-3, with 11 bases matching TRBD2. The CDR3 spans 15 residues. Per germline, CDR1 SGHTA and CDR2 FQGNSA. Trimming cost V 3 bases and J 3 bases; bases outside gene matches: 2. The CDR3 here is CASSLTSGKTDTQYF. The DNA for the CDR3 is TGTGCCAGCAGCTTGACTAGCGGGAAGACAGATACGCAGTATTTT.

The CDR3 coding sequence is TGTGCCAGCAGCCTCGGACTAGCGGTAACCCAAGAGACCCAGTACTTC. This codes for CASSLGLAVTQETQYF. This chain connects TRBV14 to TRBJ2-5; 10 positions agree with TRBD2. Unmatched junction bases numbered 6, after V lost 4 bases and J lost 1 base. The CDR3 is made up of 16 amino acids. CDR1 SGHDN and CDR2 FVKESK come from the germline V gene.

The chain couples TRBV5-1 to TRBJ2-5; no definite D call. Germline CDR1 and CDR2: SGHRS and YFSETQ. The CDR3 has 14 amino acids. The V and J ends lost 0 bases and 3 bases respectively, with 9 bases between them. The CDR3 bases are TGCGCCAGCAGCTTGGGGTCTCGGGAAGAGACCCAGTACTTC. The encoded protein is CASSLGSREETQYF.

V usage is TRBV6-1 and J usage is TRBJ1-5; TRBD1 might be the D (6 bases). CDR3 size: 15 residues. Germline CDR1 and CDR2: MNHNS and SASEGT. Deletions cut 2 bases from V and 6 bases from J, with 14 bases between. The CDR3 nucleotides read TGTGCCAGCAGTGAAATCTGGGGGCGGGGTCAGCCCCAGCATTTT. Translation gives CASSEIWGRGQPQHF.

V and J are TRBV9 and TRBJ2-2; D unclear. Trimming left V 5 bases short and J 1 base short, with 12 bases between. The germline CDR1 and CDR2 sequences are SGDLS and YYNGEE. The CDR3 spans 15 residues. The CDR3 region is CASRWGTGNTGELFF. The CDR3 DNA sequence: TGTGCCAGCAGGTGGGGTACGGGGAACACCGGGGAGCTGTTTTTT.

The CDR3 spells CASSLAELGVYEQYF. The CDR3 DNA sequence: TGTGCCAGCAGCTTAGCGGAACTCGGGGTATACGAGCAGTACTTC. This chain joins TRBV7-8 and TRBJ2-7; D is possibly TRBD2 (5 bases). Trimming pared 0 bases from V and 4 bases from J, leaving 13 bases between. In germline, CDR1 is SGHVS, CDR2 FQNEAQ. The CDR3 is 15 residues long. The full variable domain, rest sourced from reference TRBV7-8 and TRBJ2-7, is GAGVSQSPRYKVAKRGQDVALRCDPISGHVSLFWYQQALGQGPEFLTYFQNEAQLDKSGLPSDRFFAERPEGSVSTLKIQRTQQEDSAVYLCASSLAELGVYEQYFGPGTRLTVT.

The chain joins TRBV25-1 to TRBJ2-3, with D uncertain. The germline V and J ends were trimmed by 5 bases and 0 bases, with 3 bases remaining between them. The CDR3 has 12 amino acids. Germline CDR1 MGHDK, CDR2 SYGVNS. CDR3 coding DNA: TGTGCCAGCAGTTGGAGCACAGATACGCAGTATTTT. Translated, it gives CASSWSTDTQYF.

CDR3 DNA sequence: TGTGCCAGCGTTGGGGGTAGGGGCAATCAGCCCCAGCATTTT. Translating it yields CASVGGRGNQPQHF. The chain employs TRBV6-1 and TRBJ1-5, with D perhaps matching TRBD1 (5 bases). Germline V lookup: CDR1 MNHNS, CDR2 SASEGT. The CDR3 loop spans 14 amino acids. With 8 bases removed from V and 2 bases from J, the gap between germline ends came to 13 bases.

The chain employs TRBV5-5 and TRBJ2-5, with 8 positions matching TRBD1. CDR1 and CDR2 (germline): SGHKS, YYEKEE (reference sequence). The CDR3 length is 17 residues. V gave up 4 bases and J gave up 5 bases; unmatched junction bases: 16. The CDR3, as DNA: TGTGCCAGCAGCCTCAGCCGGGACAGGCTAGGAGCGGAGACCCAGTACTTC. Translating gives CASSLSRDRLGAETQYF.